Included here is one TCR beta chain sequence, with context. The data were obtained in a study of blood T cell repertoires in COVID-19. Deletions cut 1 base from V and 4 bases from J, with 10 bases between. This CDR3 spans 14 amino acids. Germline CDR1 SGHVS, CDR2 FQNEAQ. Only in-frame clones appear in the TCRdb table, and some are missing; sequencing was by immunoSEQ multiplex PCR. The top ten hold about 1.9% of the sample, which has over 200,000 clones, 80% to 90% seen once. Sequencing was done on a sample of PBMCs or T cells enriched from blood (not recorded which). This TCR was recovered from a woman in her forties or fifties who had recovered from COVID-19. The rearrangement uses TRBV7-8 and TRBJ1-1, with D perhaps TRBD1 (6 bases). The CDR3, as DNA: TGTGCCAGCAGCTTAGGGGGCAGGGGCACTGAAGCTTTCTTT. Amino acid sequence: CASSLGGRGTEAFF.